This T cell receptor beta chain was profiled in a study of vaccination effects on CD4 cells after COVID-19. Study results and limitations: Healthy vaccinees' vaccine-induced clones included only 1 of 255 cross-reacting with common cold coronaviruses.

The method was immunoSEQ multiplex PCR; TCRdb's version includes in-frame clones alone and lacks a portion of them. Of tens of thousands of clones detected, about 78% appear once; the ten largest clones hold 10% to 13%. The CDR3 is made up of 13 amino acids. Between the trimmed V and J ends, which lost 2 bases and 4 bases, there was a span of 6 bases. The V gene's germline CDR1 is SGHTA and CDR2 FQGTGA. Points on this clone: The target antigen is unknown.

With the ViraFEST assay, the study expanded antigen-specific CD4+ T cells using viral peptide pools, then sequenced them. Following a roughly 11-day culture, CD4+ T cells were purified. The healthy vaccine recipients, who had no prior SARS-CoV-2 infection, showed negative nucleocapsid antibodies. Culturing of 1.5 million to 2.5 million PBMC per well took place with approximately 9.3 IU/ml IL-2 and about 9.3 ug/ml peptides. Cells had half their medium changed to IL-2 medium on days 3 and 7. The chain has TRBV7-3 and TRBJ1-3; D unresolved. The clonotype comes from a human donor who received a COVID-19 vaccine. The material was CD4+ T cells from PBMCs cultured with SARS-CoV-2 spike peptides, obtained before COVID-19 vaccination. The CDR3 region is CASSLGLGNTIYF. The CDR3 DNA sequence: TGTGCCAGCAGCTTAGGGTTGGGAAACACCATATATTTT.